This TCR beta chain was retrieved from a study of T cells in Graves' hyperthyroidism and ophthalmopathy. The V and J ends lost 2 bases and 4 bases, in that order; junction bases with no gene match: 2. CDR3 length equals 13 residues. Germline V CDR1 and CDR2: SQVTM, ANQGSEA. RNA transcripts were the template for amplifying TCR beta CDR3 regions. The HTBI set primed first-round TCR CDR3 RT-PCR. TCRdb re-derived calls from the multiplex PCR reads in MiXCR, one entry per CDR3 protein. Seen here are over 700,000 distinct CDR3 sequences, around 20% observed once, and the top ten hold 16%. Regarding the study as a whole: Blood held most thyroid clonotypes expanded above 0.001 frequency.

Patients having uncontrolled infection, another autoimmune disease, pregnancy or lactation were not included. In the case of this clonotype: Its specificity is not known.

J is TRBJ1-1 and V is TRBV29-1; 9 positions agree with TRBD1. Sequencing used blood. This sequence originates from a woman aged 50 to 60 with Graves' hyperthyroidism that later progressed to Graves' ophthalmopathy. The CDR3 sequence is CSVELQGATEAFF. CDR3 bases: TGCAGCGTTGAACTACAGGGGGCCACTGAAGCTTTCTTT.